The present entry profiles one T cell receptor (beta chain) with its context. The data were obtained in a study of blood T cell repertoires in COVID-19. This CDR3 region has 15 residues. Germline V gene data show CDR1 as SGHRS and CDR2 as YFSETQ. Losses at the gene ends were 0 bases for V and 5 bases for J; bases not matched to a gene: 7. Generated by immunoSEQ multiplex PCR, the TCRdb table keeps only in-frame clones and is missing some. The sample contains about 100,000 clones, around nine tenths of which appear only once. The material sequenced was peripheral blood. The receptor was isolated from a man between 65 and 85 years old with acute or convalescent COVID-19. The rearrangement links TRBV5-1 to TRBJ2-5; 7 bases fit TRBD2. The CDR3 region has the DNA TGCGCCAGCAGCTTGGGGCTAGCGGCAAGGGAGACCCAGTACTTC. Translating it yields CASSLGLAARETQYF.